Sequencing of this T cell receptor (beta chain) was carried out in a study of Ad26.COV2.S vaccination and SARS-CoV-2 variants. Assay: immunoSEQ multiplex PCR; the TCRdb copy retains only in-frame clones and omits some. The profile covers hundreds of thousands of clones, with more than 80% appearing a single time and nearly 1.5% taken by the ten largest. Trimming pared 3 bases from V and 7 bases from J, leaving 10 bases between. The length of the CDR3 is 13 residues. Looked up from germline, CDR1 is SEHNR and CDR2 is FQNEAQ (reference sequence). Stated treatment: about 20 received Ad26.COV2.S at low or high dose, single or two shots; roughly five received placebo; per-sample allocation not given. Samples analyzed were those drawn on day 63 after the first vaccine or placebo injection. Boston provided a donor who was an adult aged 18-55 years. Concerning this clone itself: The sample carries other DNA sequences with the same CDR3.

The J gene is TRBJ1-5, the V gene TRBV7-9, with D perhaps TRBD1 (5 bases). The source material was peripheral blood, sampled in a trial of Ad26.COV2.S vaccine versus placebo. This clonotype was obtained from a person between 18 and 60 years old who received the Ad26.COV2.S COVID-19 vaccine or a placebo. CDR3: CASSFGGNQPQHF. The CDR3 region has the DNA TGTGCCAGCAGCTTCGGGGGAAACCAGCCCCAGCATTTT.